One sample yielded the 9 T cell receptor beta chains listed below, sequenced in a study of T cells in Graves' hyperthyroidism and ophthalmopathy (dated by TCRdb to about 2019). Receptor libraries were prepared by multiplex PCR. For sequencing, an Illumina HiSeq 2000 was employed. The TCR beta CDR3 regions were amplified from the RNA transcripts. For the first round of RT-PCR on the TCR CDR3, the HTBI primer set was used together with the Qiagen OneStep RT-PCR kit. TCRdb reanalyzed the raw reads on its own, using fastp at Q25 for trimming and MiXCR for clone calling, and kept in-frame beta chains. Every CDR3 protein is listed once, alongside the most common genes and DNA of its rows. The table for this sample lists roughly 570,000 distinct CDR3 sequences; 46% of them were counted only once. Under 20% of the sample is held by the ten biggest clonotypes. The sequencing input was peripheral blood or thyroid tissue (not recorded which). These receptors all come from an adult woman with Graves' disease, either hyperthyroidism or ophthalmopathy (not recorded which).

The chain has TRBV25-1 and TRBJ1-5; 9 nucleotides match TRBD1. The V and J ends lost 5 bases and 5 bases, in that order; junction bases with no gene match: 10. The V gene's germline CDR1 is MGHDK and CDR2 SYGVNS. The CDR3 is 16 residues long. CDR3 region: CASSQTGGFSYQPQHF. CDR3 nucleotides: TGTGCCAGCAGTCAGACAGGGGGATTCTCGTATCAGCCCCAGCATTTT.

This clonotype has ten or more counts. This chain joins TRBV5-1 and TRBJ1-2, with 10 bases matching TRBD1. CDR3 size: 15 residues. CDR1 and CDR2 from the germline V gene are SGHRS and YFSETQ. The junction had 11 bases not matched to a gene; V was cut back by 4 bases and J by 8 bases. In DNA form, the CDR3 reads TGCGCCAGCAGCCCTCCGGGACAGGGGTTGGTCGGCTACACCTTC. Encoded protein: CASSPPGQGLVGYTF.

Of note for this clonotype: One end of the junction does not line up with germline, which may come from a read error. This chain joins TRBV5-1 and TRBJ2-2, with TRBD2 identical over 10 bases. The germline V gene encodes CDR1 SGHRS and CDR2 YFSETQ. The CDR3 consists of 16 residues. DNA for the CDR3: TGTGCCAGCAGCATTAGCGGGAGGAGCGACACCGGGGAGCTGTTTTTT. Amino acids: CASSISGRSDTGELFF.

This clonotype has a count of ten or more. J is TRBJ2-7 and V is TRBV5-1; 10 nucleotides match TRBD2. Trimming at V came to 5 bases and at J to 0 bases, leaving 11 bases not matched to a gene. This CDR3 region has 17 residues. Germline V lookup: CDR1 SGHRS, CDR2 YFSETQ. The CDR3 spells CASRPTLAGLSSYEQYF. The DNA for the CDR3 is TGCGCCAGCAGGCCGACACTAGCGGGGTTAAGCTCCTACGAGCAGTACTTC.

This clonotype appeared many times. CDR3 amino acids: CSAAGTGDSPLHF. The CDR3 DNA follows: TGCAGTGCTGCCGGGACAGGGGACTCACCCCTCCACTTT. The chain carries TRBV20-1 and TRBJ1-6; 10 bases line up with TRBD1. The ends lost 5 bases at V and 10 bases at J; junction bases unmatched: 5. The CDR3 has 13 amino acids. Germline assignment: CDR1 DFQATT and CDR2 SNEGSKA (reference sequence).

This clonotype has at least ten counts. The chain recombines TRBV7-2 with TRBJ2-5, with D uncertain. The germline CDR1 and CDR2 sequences are SGHTA and FQGNSA. The CDR3 consists of 15 residues. With 5 bases removed from V and 5 bases from J, the gap between germline ends came to 18 bases. The CDR3 DNA follows: TGTGCCAGCAGCCCCCACCAGTTGGCCGGGGAGACCCAGTACTTC. This encodes CASSPHQLAGETQYF.

This clonotype has ten or more counts. The rearrangement joins TRBV18 to TRBJ1-6, with a possible D match to TRBD1 (6 bases). V lost 3 bases, J lost 8 bases, and 11 bases lay in between. The CDR3 consists of 14 residues. The germline CDR1 and CDR2 sequences are KGHSH and LQKENI. Here the CDR3 DNA reads TGTGCCAGCTCACCGAACAGGGTGGATTCACCCCTCCACTTT. Translation: CASSPNRVDSPLHF.

V gene TRBV7-2 combines with J gene TRBJ2-7, with 9 bases lining up with TRBD2. V shed 5 bases, J shed 5 bases, and the junction held 10 bases outside the gene matches. The CDR3 totals 15 residues. Germline V gives CDR1 SGHTA, CDR2 FQGNSA. The CDR3 DNA reads as TGTGCCAGCAGCGCAGGGACTAGCAGTGGGGACGAGCAGTACTTC. Translation gives CASSAGTSSGDEQYF.

In its sample, this clonotype was seen once. A much larger clone sits a single nucleotide away, making a read error possible. The DNA of the CDR3 is TGCGCCAGCAGCCAAATCGGCAGAGACCGGACCCAGTACTTC. Protein product: CASSQIGRDRTQYF. V gene TRBV7-3 combines with J gene TRBJ2-5; D unclear. CDR1 SGHTA and CDR2 FQGTGA come from the germline V gene. This CDR3 is built from 14 residues.